These T cell receptor beta chains were read from a single sample in a study of T cell responses to AZD1222 COVID-19 vaccine. The assay was immunoSEQ multiplex PCR, and TCRdb's table has in-frame clones only and misses some. This table has 150,000 to 200,000 clones, about 88% appearing once. Sample: peripheral blood, taken on day 0 of AZD1222 vaccination. The receptors were gathered from an adult in good health. CDR3s include the opening cysteine and the closing phenylalanine or tryptophan. A D gene is named only where the DNA matches it firmly. Clone size is stated in some rows and not others, as once, few, many or a class when expanded.

few	NA	TRBV23-1	TRBJ2-5	TGCGCCAGCAGTCCCCGGACAAGCCAAGAGACCCAGTACTTC	CASSPRTSQETQYF
NA	NA	TRBV6-5	TRBJ1-1	TGTGCCAGCAGCCGAAGCTTGGGGGGCACTGAAGCTTTCTTT	CASSRSLGGTEAFF
NA	NA	TRBV11-3	TRBJ1-5	TGTGCCAGCAGCTCCCCTGACTGCAGCAATCAGCCCCAGCATTTT	CASSSPDCSNQPQHF
NA	NA	TRBV5-1	TRBJ1-4	TGCGCCAGCAGCTCGGGAGTTGTTAATGAAAAACTGTTTTTT	CASSSGVVNEKLFF
NA	NA	TRBV11-2	TRBJ2-7	TGTGCCAGCAGCTTATCCGCGAGCGAGCAGTACTTC	CASSLSASEQYF
NA	NA	TRBV28	TRBJ1-1	TGTGCCAGCAGTTTTTTAGGAGGGCGAACTGAAGCTTTCTTT	CASSFLGGRTEAFF
NA	TRBD1	TRBV9	TRBJ2-1	TGTGCCAGCAGCGTAGAGGGACAGGGTTTGGAGCAGTTCTTC	CASSVEGQGLEQFF
NA	NA	TRBV19	TRBJ1-6	TGTGCCAGTAGTGCGGGACCAGATAATTCACCCCTCCACTTT	CASSAGPDNSPLHF
NA	TRBD1	TRBV7-3	TRBJ2-6	TGTGCCAGCAGCTTATGGACAGGGAGGAGCTCTGGGGCCAACGTCCTGACTTTC	CASSLWTGRSSGANVLTF
NA	TRBD2	TRBV27	TRBJ2-7	TGTGCCAGCAGGCCCTTGGGCGGGAGCTCCTACGAGCAGTACTTC	CASRPLGGSSYEQYF
NA	TRBD1	TRBV28	TRBJ1-5	TGTGCCAGCCGCCGGGACAGAGGCAATCAGCCCCAGCATTTT	CASRRDRGNQPQHF
NA	TRBD1	TRBV5-1	TRBJ1-6	TGCGCCAGCACCCTCGACAGGGGGAGGGGACCCCTCCACTTT	CASTLDRGRGPLHF
NA	NA	TRBV4-3	TRBJ1-6	TGCGCCAGCAGCCAAGGGGGGGACTCACCCCTCCACTTT	CASSQGGDSPLHF
NA	NA	TRBV7-2	TRBJ1-5	TGTGCCAGCAGCTCTCAGGGGATGAGCAATCAGCCCCAGCATTTT	CASSSQGMSNQPQHF
NA	TRBD1	TRBV5-1	TRBJ2-5	TGCGCCAGCAGAGAGACCGGGACAGGGAGAGAGACCCAGTACTTC	CASRETGTGRETQYF
NA	TRBD1	TRBV15	TRBJ1-1	TGTGCCACCAGCATTGGGGGACAGGGTGGTTTGACTGAAGCTTTCTTT	CATSIGGQGGLTEAFF
NA	TRBD2	TRBV29-1	TRBJ2-1	TGCAGCGTTGGACTAGCGGAATACAATGAGCAGTTCTTC	CSVGLAEYNEQFF
NA	TRBD1	TRBV27	TRBJ1-1	TGTGCCAGCAGTGCCCGACAGGGGGCGAAGAACACTGAAGCTTTCTTT	CASSARQGAKNTEAFF
NA	TRBD1	TRBV12-3/TRBV12-4	TRBJ2-7	TGTGCCAGCAGTCCCACAGGGGGCTGGGAGCAGTACTTC	CASSPTGGWEQYF
NA	TRBD1	TRBV20-1	TRBJ1-5	TGCAGTGCTCGTGGACAGGGTAATCAGCCCCAGCATTTT	CSARGQGNQPQHF
NA	TRBD1	TRBV7-7	TRBJ2-3	TGTGCCAGCAGCTTAGGAGGGACAGGCGGCACAGATACGCAGTATTTT	CASSLGGTGGTDTQYF
NA	NA	TRBV7-6	TRBJ2-5	TGTGCCAGCAGAAGATGGGCCGTGGACCTAGGGACCCAGTACTTC	CASRRWAVDLGTQYF
NA	TRBD2	TRBV6-6	TRBJ2-7	TGTGCCAGCAGTCCTACTCGGGCTAGCGGGAGGATGTACGAGCAGTACTTC	CASSPTRASGRMYEQYF
NA	NA	TRBV29-1	TRBJ2-1	TGCAGCGCCCCGCTTTTGGCAGGGACCTACAATGAGCAGTTCTTC	CSAPLLAGTYNEQFF
NA	TRBD1	TRBV10-3	TRBJ1-2	TGTGCCACCGTACAGGGGGCTAACTATGGCTACACCTTC	CATVQGANYGYTF
NA	TRBD1	TRBV7-8	TRBJ1-4	TGTGCCAGCAGCCCTGGGACAGGGAATGAAAAACTGTTTTTT	CASSPGTGNEKLFF
NA	NA	TRBV6-5	TRBJ1-1	TGTGCCAGCAGCCGACCTGGGGGCAGCGAAGCTTTCTTT	CASSRPGGSEAFF
NA	NA	TRBV27	TRBJ1-1	TGTGCCAGCTTCCATTGGGCGGCGGGGGACACTGAAGCTTTCTTT	CASFHWAAGDTEAFF
NA	NA	TRBV6-5	TRBJ1-6	TGTGCCAGCAGTTACTCGAGAATTGGTTCACCCCTCCACTTT	CASSYSRIGSPLHF
once	NA	TRBV30	TRBJ1-3	TGTGCCTGGAGCCCCGTCTCTGGAAACACCATATATTTT	CAWSPVSGNTIYF
NA	NA	TRBV7-9	TRBJ1-1	TGTGCCAGCAGCTTAGGGACAGTTCCGAACACTGAAGCTTTCTTT	CASSLGTVPNTEAFF
NA	NA	TRBV27	TRBJ2-3	TGTGCCAGCAGTTTAGGTTTAGCGAGCACAGATACGCAGTATTTT	CASSLGLASTDTQYF
NA	TRBD1	TRBV6-1	TRBJ1-1	TGTGCCAGCAGTGAAGCGGGGGGACAGGGAGGTGAAGCTTTCTTT	CASSEAGGQGGEAFF
NA	TRBD1	TRBV5-1	TRBJ1-2	TGCGCCAGCAGCCCGCCGGGACAGGGTAATGGCTACACCTTC	CASSPPGQGNGYTF
NA	NA	TRBV6-5	TRBJ1-5	TGTGCCAGCAGGCCAGACAAGTATAGCAATCAGCCCCAGCATTTT	CASRPDKYSNQPQHF
many	NA	TRBV6-1	TRBJ1-2	TGTGCCAGCAGTGAGTCCTCGGTAGTCCCCTATGGCTACACCTTC	CASSESSVVPYGYTF
NA	TRBD2	TRBV18	TRBJ2-1	TGTGCCAGCTCACCACCGACTAGCGGGATCTACAATGAGCAGTTCTTC	CASSPPTSGIYNEQFF
few	NA	TRBV9	TRBJ2-1	TGTGCCAGCAGCGTTTCCGACAGTTACTACAATGAGCAGTTCTTC	CASSVSDSYYNEQFF
NA	TRBD2	TRBV4-1	TRBJ2-1	TGCGCCAGCAGCCCGGGGGGGGCGGTTGACCTACGGAATGAGCAGTTCTTC	CASSPGGAVDLRNEQFF
NA	TRBD2	TRBV7-3	TRBJ2-1	TGTGCCAGCAGCCCGGGACTAGCGTTCAATGAGCAGTTCTTC	CASSPGLAFNEQFF